A single sample is the source of the 30 T cell receptor beta chains below, sequenced in a study of blood T cell repertoires in COVID-19. Produced via immunoSEQ multiplex PCR; TCRdb's table is partial and in-frame only. The data contain roughly 68,000 clones, around four fifths of them singletons. Sequenced material: peripheral blood. The receptors were sampled from a man aged 60 to 75 with COVID-19, enrolled during active disease.

This clone was counted at least ten times. The V call is TRBV7-9, the J call TRBJ2-1, with D perhaps TRBD2 (6 bases). CDR3 size: 15 residues. Trimming pared 5 bases from V and 5 bases from J, leaving 16 bases between. Germline CDR1 SEHNR, CDR2 FQNEAQ (reference sequence). The CDR3 reads CASSPRGSGNNEQFF. The CDR3 DNA is TGTGCCAGCAGCCCTAGGGGTAGCGGAAACAATGAGCAGTTCTTC.

The J gene is TRBJ2-7, the V gene TRBV7-9; D remains ambiguous. Between the trimmed V and J ends, which lost 5 bases and 5 bases, there was a span of 16 bases. Germline CDR1 reads SEHNR; CDR2 reads FQNEAQ (reference sequence). This CDR3 region has 14 residues. The CDR3 region is CASSLGGQSNEQYF. The CDR3 region has the DNA TGTGCCAGCAGCCTAGGCGGCCAATCCAACGAGCAGTACTTC.

This clone was recorded a few times. The V gene is TRBV20-1, the J gene TRBJ2-1, with a weak D call TRBD2 (6 bases). Trimming left V 3 bases short and J 9 bases short, with 9 bases between. Germline V lookup: CDR1 DFQATT, CDR2 SNEGSKA (reference sequence). The CDR3 runs 11 residues. CDR3 sequence: CSASVGGEQFF. CDR3 bases: TGCAGTGCTAGTGTGGGAGGTGAGCAGTTCTTC.

The chain employs TRBV2 and TRBJ2-2, with a possible D match to TRBD2 (5 bases). The CDR3 contains 13 residues. Germline-derived CDR1 and CDR2 are SNHLY and FYNNEI. V was cut by 3 bases and J by 6 bases, with 8 bases left in between. Here the CDR3 reads CASSDLGAGELFF. As DNA, the CDR3 is TGTGCCAGCAGTGACTTGGGAGCCGGGGAGCTGTTTTTT.

This chain uses TRBV5-1 with TRBJ2-5, with TRBD1 as a possible D gene (6 bases). Germline values: CDR1 SGHRS, CDR2 YFSETQ. V was pared by 4 bases and J by 5 bases, with 18 bases between. The CDR3 has 15 residues. The CDR3 sequence is CASSEDPTGTETQYF. CDR3 nucleotides: TGCGCCAGCAGCGAAGACCCGACAGGTACCGAGACCCAGTACTTC.

This clone appeared once. This chain links TRBV6-5 with TRBJ2-1, with 7 bases fitting TRBD2. The CDR3 sequence is 15 residues long. The V and J ends lost 2 bases and 7 bases, in that order; junction bases with no gene match: 8. CDR1 is MNHEY, CDR2 SVGAGI, per germline. The CDR3 region has the DNA TGTGCCAGCAGTTACGGCCTAGCGGTCCTTAATGAGCAGTTCTTC. Translation: CASSYGLAVLNEQFF.

The chain has TRBV5-1 and TRBJ2-1; a possible D gene is TRBD2 (6 bases). The germline V and J ends were trimmed by 0 bases and 5 bases, with 15 bases remaining between them. Germline V CDR1 and CDR2: SGHRS, YFSETQ. The CDR3 loop spans 16 amino acids. CDR3 loop: CASSLVTSRYNNEQFF. DNA of the CDR3: TGCGCCAGCAGCTTGGTCACTAGCAGGTATAACAATGAGCAGTTCTTC.

This clone is classed as large. The rearrangement joins TRBV2 to TRBJ1-1, with no clear D. The V gene lost 4 bases and the J gene lost 2 bases, with 8 bases spanning the gap. The CDR3 runs to 13 residues. In germline, CDR1 is SNHLY, CDR2 FYNNEI. CDR3 loop: CASSGEDNTEAFF. CDR3 coding DNA: TGTGCCAGCAGTGGAGAGGATAACACTGAAGCTTTCTTT.

This chain joins TRBV15 and TRBJ1-6; no clear D gene. The CDR3 extends over 13 amino acids. V lost 0 bases, J lost 9 bases, and 6 bases lay in between. Per the germline V gene, CDR1 is LNHNV and CDR2 is YYDKDF (reference sequence). The DNA for the CDR3 is TGTGCCACCAGCAGAGAGCGCCTTTCACCCCTCCACTTT. This gives the protein CATSRERLSPLHF.

The chain is built from TRBV27 and TRBJ1-3, with 7 positions matching TRBD1. This CDR3 spans 14 amino acids. The germline V gene has CDR1 MNHEY and CDR2 SMNVEV (reference sequence). After removal of 4 bases from V and 4 bases from J, the junction contained 4 bases not matched to a gene. CDR3 protein: CASSSADRGNTIYF. DNA of the CDR3: TGTGCCAGCAGTTCGGCGGACAGGGGAAACACCATATATTTT.

The chain uses TRBV20-1 and TRBJ2-7; D not certain. The CDR3 spans 11 residues. Looked up from germline, CDR1 is DFQATT and CDR2 is SNEGSKA (reference sequence). V was cut by 6 bases and J by 1 base, with 7 bases left in between. In DNA, the CDR3 is TGCAGTGCAACGAGATCCTACGAGCAGTACTTC. It translates to CSATRSYEQYF.

A few counts support this clone. The DNA for the CDR3 is TGTGCCAGCAGCCAAACCGGTTCCGGGGAGCTGTTTTTT. Translation gives CASSQTGSGELFF. This chain joins TRBV3-1 (or the pseudogene TRBV3-2) and TRBJ2-2; D remains unclear. From germline, CDR1 is LGHDT and CDR2 YNNKEL (reference sequence). V lost 2 bases to trimming and J lost 6 bases, with 7 bases between them. The CDR3 contains 13 residues.

The chain links TRBV18 to TRBJ2-7, with 8 bases matching TRBD2. The CDR3 contains 16 residues. Per the germline V gene, CDR1 is KGHSH and CDR2 is LQKENI. J was trimmed by 4 bases and V by 0 bases; bases with no gene match: 8. The CDR3: CASSPPVAGGRYEQYF. The CDR3 DNA is TGTGCCAGCTCACCACCGGTTGCGGGGGGCCGGTACGAGCAGTACTTC.

The chain is built from TRBV11-2 and TRBJ2-2, with a possible D match to TRBD2 (6 bases). CDR1 is SGHAT, CDR2 FQNNGV, per germline. This CDR3 comprises 16 residues. The germline V and J ends were trimmed by 5 bases and 0 bases, with 13 bases remaining between them. In nucleotides, the CDR3 is TGTGCCAGCAGCGAACTCTCGGGGGCGAACACCGGGGAGCTGTTTTTT. This translates into CASSELSGANTGELFF.

The CDR3 nucleotides are TGTGCCAGTAGGCCAATTGGAGGGCCTGGTGGAGATACGCAGTATTTT. Protein: CASRPIGGPGGDTQYF. The chain uses TRBV19 and TRBJ2-3; maybe TRBD2 (6 bases). CDR1 and CDR2 from the germline V gene are LNHDA and SQIVND (reference sequence). The CDR3 is 16 residues long. V was trimmed by 6 bases and J by 5 bases, leaving 21 bases between them.

This clone was detected once. The chain is built from TRBV29-1 and TRBJ1-4; no firm D call. CDR1 is SQVTM, CDR2 ANQGSEA, per germline. V lost 6 bases and J 0 bases, leaving 11 bases between the germline ends. This CDR3 region has 14 residues. The DNA of the CDR3 is TGCAGCGTCCAGACGGGGTCAACTAATGAAAAACTGTTTTTT. Its translation: CSVQTGSTNEKLFF.

The V and J genes are TRBV11-2 and TRBJ2-1, with D unclear. The CDR3 contains 13 residues. The germline V and J ends were trimmed by 6 bases and 2 bases, with 8 bases remaining between them. CDR1 and CDR2 from the germline V gene are SGHAT and FQNNGV. CDR3 sequence (DNA): TGTGCCAGCAGGCCAGTGGCCTACAATGAGCAGTTCTTC. This encodes CASRPVAYNEQFF.

The CDR3 sequence: CASSQGGGGYEQYF. The CDR3 DNA is TGTGCCAGCAGCCAGGGGGGAGGTGGATACGAGCAGTACTTC. This rearrangement joins TRBV3-1 (or the pseudogene TRBV3-2) to TRBJ2-7; D may be TRBD2 (6 bases). This CDR3 region has 14 residues. V was clipped by 3 bases and J by 4 bases, with 13 bases between them. Germline V gene data show CDR1 as LGHDT and CDR2 as YNNKEL (reference sequence).

The count of this clone is one. The chain is built from TRBV18 and TRBJ1-6, with 11 bases that match TRBD1. Germline V gene data show CDR1 as KGHSH and CDR2 as LQKENI. The V and J ends lost 3 bases and 7 bases, in that order; junction bases with no gene match: 2. CDR3 length: 15 amino acids. DNA of the CDR3: TGTGCCAGCTCACCCGGACAGGGGGCGAATTCACCCCTCCACTTT. Protein sequence: CASSPGQGANSPLHF.

The chain is built from TRBV15 and TRBJ2-1; tentative D call: TRBD1 (6 bases). The V gene lost 5 bases and the J gene lost 4 bases, with 15 bases spanning the gap. This CDR3 is 15 amino acids long. Germline V lookup: CDR1 LNHNV, CDR2 YYDKDF (reference sequence). CDR3 residues: CATSLRRGAYNEQFF. In DNA, the CDR3 is TGTGCCACCAGCCTCCGCAGGGGCGCTTACAATGAGCAGTTCTTC.

The V gene is TRBV6-1, the J gene TRBJ1-5; no clear D. The germline V and J ends were trimmed by 1 base and 7 bases, with 14 bases remaining between them. Looked up from germline, CDR1 is MNHNS and CDR2 is SASEGT. This CDR3 contains 15 residues. The DNA for the CDR3 is TGTGCCAGCAGTGAAGGTCCCACTATAGGACAGCCCCAGCATTTT. This encodes CASSEGPTIGQPQHF.

This clone has at least ten counts. This chain uses TRBV10-1 with TRBJ2-7, with 7 bases aligning to TRBD2. Germline V gene data show CDR1 as WNHNN and CDR2 as SYGVQD (reference sequence). This CDR3 comprises 14 residues. The V gene end was trimmed by 4 bases and the J gene end by 3 bases; junction bases not matched to a gene: 6. In nucleotides, the CDR3 is TGCGCCAGCAGTGTTGGCGGGGGACGCTACGAGCAGTACTTC. Protein sequence: CASSVGGGRYEQYF.

The V call is TRBV14, the J call TRBJ2-3; 8 nucleotides line up with TRBD2. CDR1 is SGHDN, CDR2 FVKESK, per germline. CDR3 length equals 13 residues. After removal of 1 base from V and 10 bases from J, the junction contained 4 bases not matched to a gene. The CDR3 nucleotides read TGTGCCAGCAGCCAAGTATCTAGCGGGTCGCAGTATTTT. Translation: CASSQVSSGSQYF.

This chain joins TRBV29-1 and TRBJ2-7, with D possibly TRBD2 on 5 matching bases. The CDR3 totals 12 residues. The V gene lost 1 base and the J gene lost 7 bases, with 11 bases spanning the gap. Germline assignment: CDR1 SQVTM and CDR2 ANQGSEA. The CDR3, as DNA: TGCAGCGTTGAAGCCCGGACGGGGGAGCAGTACTTC. Protein sequence: CSVEARTGEQYF.

The genes are TRBV19 and TRBJ1-1; TRBD1 might be the D (5 bases). CDR3 length equals 13 residues. Germline V gene lookup returns CDR1 LNHDA and CDR2 SQIVND (reference sequence). V dropped 7 bases and J dropped 6 bases, with 15 bases sitting between them. CDR3: CASKRQGGAEAFF. The CDR3 bases are TGTGCCAGTAAGAGGCAGGGTGGCGCTGAAGCTTTCTTT.

The CDR3: CASSRGSETEAFF. Here the CDR3 DNA reads TGTGCCAGCAGCCGGGGCTCCGAAACTGAAGCTTTCTTT. The chain combines TRBV3-1 (or the pseudogene TRBV3-2) with TRBJ1-1; D may be TRBD1 (5 bases). Trimming stripped 4 bases from V and 5 bases from J, with 11 bases between. The CDR3 extends over 13 amino acids. CDR1 and CDR2 (germline): LGHDT, YNNKEL (reference sequence).

The chain carries TRBV19 and TRBJ2-1, with TRBD2 identical over 9 bases. The CDR3 extends over 16 amino acids. CDR1 is LNHDA, CDR2 SQIVND, per germline (reference sequence). Germline trimming cut 10 bases from V and 8 bases from J; bases unmatched to any gene: 18. The CDR3 DNA reads TGTGCCACTAATCTCGGGGGCGGGAGGGCCGTCGATGAGCAGTTCTTC. Amino acids: CATNLGGGRAVDEQFF.

The chain couples TRBV5-1 to TRBJ1-1; D is perhaps TRBD1 (5 bases). There are 17 residues in the CDR3. Germline V gene lookup returns CDR1 SGHRS and CDR2 YFSETQ. V was trimmed by 4 bases and J by 0 bases, leaving 19 bases between them. This CDR3 reads CASSPNPGGTLNTEAFF. Here the CDR3 DNA reads TGCGCCAGCAGCCCGAACCCCGGGGGTACCCTGAACACTGAAGCTTTCTTT.

As to this clone: The germline gene is not matched at one end of the junction; a read error may be the cause. The gene calls are TRBV5-1 and TRBJ1-3, with D possibly TRBD1 on 6 matching bases. Per germline, CDR1 SGHRS and CDR2 YFSETQ. The CDR3 contains 17 residues. The CDR3 spells CASSLAGTPSSGNTIYF. In DNA, the CDR3 is TGCGCCAGCAGTTTGGCCGGGACACCCTCCTCTGGAAACACCATATATTTT.

In nucleotides, the CDR3 is TGTGCCAAAAGGGCGGCCGGGACTTTTACCTACGAGCAGTACTTC. It yields the protein CAKRAAGTFTYEQYF. This chain joins TRBV21-1 and TRBJ2-7; the D segment call TRBD2 is taken from the table without a DNA check. TRBV21-1 is classified as a pseudogene. The CDR3 spans 15 residues.